This T cell receptor (beta chain) appears in the sequencing data of a study of OX40 agonist ivuxolimab in advanced cancers. Regarding the complete study: The costimulatory receptor OX40 (CD134) was targeted by ivuxolimab, a fully human IgG2 agonistic monoclonal antibody. Partial responses were achieved by three dose-escalation patients, of whom one had hepatocellular carcinoma and two had cutaneous melanoma. Intravenous ivuxolimab was administered to patients every 2 weeks at six dose levels: 0.01, 0.1, 0.3, 1.5, 3 and 10 mg/kg. Peripheral TCRbeta sequencing aimed to test whether ivuxolimab altered TCR sequence diversity and caused clonal T-cell expansion. The monotherapy dose-escalation portion (N ≈ 57 patients) of the phase I ivuxolimab trial is reported in the paper. A male proportion of roughly 80% and a mean age of approximately 58 years, ranging from roughly 23 to 90, were recorded for the dose-escalation cohort. Prior anti-PD-1, anti-PD-L1 or anti-CTLA-4 therapy was permitted, and checkpoint inhibitors had been received by less than 45% of dose-escalation patients. Of the roughly 51 patients in dose escalation, about 20 had hepatocellular carcinoma, some 15 had melanoma, 9 had renal cell carcinoma and 9 had head and neck cancer. Overall results and qualifications from the work: At doses of 0.1 to 3.0 mg/kg, clonal expansion of both CD4+ and CD8+ T cells in blood was seen between baseline and week 6. Low levels of normalized T-cell clonal expansion were also seen in some nonresponding patients. In the 0.1-3.0 mg/kg groups, partial responders had among the lowest normalized peripheral clonal expansion, particularly in CD8+ T cells. Which antigens the clonally expanded peripheral T cells were specific for was not determined. After ivuxolimab, CD8+ T cells had more expanded clones than CD4+ T cells on average.

A remark on this clone: Its cognate antigen has yet to be identified. No base-level quality is on record; no much larger clone is a single base apart.

The CDR3 spans 15 residues, from the cysteine through the phenylalanine. This entry keeps only the CDR3 DNA: 45 bases, framed from base 1. In the germline V gene (reference sequence), CDR1 corresponds to MNHEY and CDR2 to SMNVEV. V is shortened by 5 bases, J by 5 bases, and the region joining them spans 19 bases. To sequence the TCRbeta CDR3 region, genomic DNA was isolated from the sorted cells. The immunoSEQ Assay was used to sequence the TCRbeta CDR3 regions. In TCRdb, the immuneACCESS table is reduced to in-frame sequences with V and J assigned. These tables do not hold every clone; where another copy was compared, an unresolved V gene accounts for under half, and the others remain unexplained. Within this sample are about 54,000 clones, with about 87% of them counted one time only. The top ten clones comprise under 3.5% of the sample. Patients with autoimmune disease history or receiving systemic immunosuppression were excluded from the trial. Peripheral blood for TCR sequencing was collected from all dose cohorts at baseline, on cycle 4 day 1, and on cycle 7 day 1. Samples were obtained from an open-label, multicenter, first-in-human phase I dose-escalation trial of ivuxolimab. Adults with locally advanced or metastatic melanoma, renal cell carcinoma, hepatocellular carcinoma or head and neck squamous cell carcinoma were enrolled in the trial. Before TCR sequencing, CD4+ and CD8+ T cells were separately sorted from peripheral blood.

Sequenced here: CD4+ or CD8+ T cells sorted from blood, sampled in a trial of the OX40 agonist ivuxolimab. The sequence was obtained from an adult with an advanced solid tumor such as melanoma, head and neck, liver or kidney cancer. This chain is built from TRBV27 and TRBJ2-7, and TRBD1 may be the D gene, going by 6 matching bases. CDR3 region: CASSPTRTVGNEQYF. In nucleotide form, the sequence is TGTGCCAGCAGTCCAACCCGGACAGTCGGAAACGAGCAGTACTTC.